This TCR beta chain was sequenced during a study of identical twins. Only a few counts were recorded for this clonotype. Its specificity is unknown. Study findings and constraints: Zero-insertion analyses were open to partial confounding by invariant MAIT and iNKT cells. Models predicted less out-of-frame TCR alpha sharing in monozygotic twins than was found. Surplus twin overlap in beta out-of-frame sequences was less pronounced.

TCRdb processed the 5' RACE reads anew with MiXCR; each CDR3 protein has one entry. Here the sample spans approximately 410,000 distinct CDR3 sequences, around 20% being singletons. In germline, CDR1 is MNHEY, CDR2 SVGEGT. The CDR3 contains 15 residues. The V and J ends lost 8 bases and 0 bases, in that order; junction bases with no gene match: 3. V gene TRBV6-2 or TRBV6-3 combines with J gene TRBJ2-7, with 14 bases aligning to TRBD2. The receptor comes from a man over 45 in good health. Sequencing input: naive T cells sorted from blood. CDR3 protein: CASGLAGGISYEQYF. Written as DNA, the CDR3 is TGTGCCAGCGGACTAGCGGGGGGTATCTCCTACGAGCAGTACTTC.